The 17 T cell receptor beta chains below all came from one sample that was sequenced in a study of blood T cell repertoires in COVID-19. Data came from immunoSEQ multiplex PCR; TCRdb stores just in-frame clones and leaves some out. The table includes about 380,000 clones, 70% to 85% detected once. The sample consisted of peripheral blood. The receptors stem from a human donor with acute or convalescent COVID-19. The donor label of this sample is uncertain.

The gene calls are TRBV7-2 and TRBJ1-3; possible D gene TRBD1, 6 bases. CDR1 is SGHTA and CDR2 is FQGNSA in the germline V gene. The CDR3 length is 16 residues. Trimming shortened V by 4 bases and J by 0 bases, and 13 bases separated the two germline ends. The CDR3 bases are TGTGCCAGCAGCTCCCGAGGACAGCGCTCTGGAAACACCATATATTTT. This translates into CASSSRGQRSGNTIYF.

V and J are TRBV18 and TRBJ1-2; D might be TRBD1 (6 bases). Germline V lookup: CDR1 KGHSH, CDR2 LQKENI. Trimming took 6 bases from V and 3 from J, leaving 11 bases between them. The CDR3 covers 13 residues. The CDR3 DNA is TGTGCCAGCTCCCGGGACACCTACTATGGCTACACCTTC. Protein sequence: CASSRDTYYGYTF.

The rearrangement links TRBV7-2 to TRBJ1-3, with TRBD1 matching 9 bases. CDR1 is SGHTA and CDR2 is FQGNSA in the germline V gene. The CDR3 has 15 amino acids. The trim removed 3 bases at V and 4 bases at J, leaving 4 bases unmatched. The CDR3 is CASSFEGTGGNTIYF. In DNA form, the CDR3 reads TGTGCCAGCAGCTTCGAGGGGACAGGGGGAAACACCATATATTTT.

V and J are TRBV7-8 and TRBJ2-3; TRBD2 matches 11 bases. Unmatched junction bases numbered 3, after V lost 4 bases and J lost 0 bases. The CDR3 runs 16 residues. The germline gives CDR1 SGHVS, CDR2 FQNEAQ. The CDR3 DNA follows: TGTGCCAGCAGCTGGGGACTAGCGGACAGCACAGATACGCAGTATTTT. It yields the protein CASSWGLADSTDTQYF.

The chain is built from TRBV3-1 (or the pseudogene TRBV3-2) and TRBJ2-7; perhaps TRBD2 as D (6 bases). Germline V CDR1 and CDR2: LGHDT, YNNKEL (reference sequence). The CDR3 consists of 15 residues. Trimming took 7 bases from V and 4 from J, leaving 20 bases between them. The CDR3 DNA reads TGTGCCAGCACCCTAAGGGCGGGGCGGAATTACGAGCAGTACTTC. As protein: CASTLRAGRNYEQYF.

This chain connects TRBV28 to TRBJ1-2, with D possibly matching TRBD1 (5 bases). The CDR3 runs 15 residues. V lost 6 bases to trimming and J lost 4 bases, with 18 bases between them. Per the germline V gene, CDR1 is MDHEN and CDR2 is SYDVKM. CDR3 sequence reads: CASSTQGGNFYGYTF. CDR3 sequence (DNA): TGTGCCAGCAGCACCCAGGGAGGAAACTTCTATGGCTACACCTTC.

The V and J genes are TRBV11-2 and TRBJ2-7, with 7 bases identical to TRBD1. The CDR3 sequence is 15 residues long. Trimming cost V 1 base and J 3 bases; bases outside gene matches: 6. Germline CDR1 is SGHAT and CDR2 is FQNNGV. Written as DNA, the CDR3 is TGTGCCAGCAGCTTAGTTGGGGACAGTTTCTACGAGCAGTACTTC. Translating it yields CASSLVGDSFYEQYF.

This sequence joins TRBV2 and TRBJ2-7; D possibly corresponds to TRBD2 (7 bases). Germline loops: CDR1 SNHLY, CDR2 FYNNEI. The CDR3 loop spans 11 amino acids. The ends were cut back, 11 bases at V and 11 bases at J, with 19 bases in the middle. The CDR3 region is CAVGPQGGEYF. The DNA of the CDR3 is TGTGCCGTAGGGCCCCAAGGGGGGGAGTACTTC.

The chain employs TRBV12-3 or TRBV12-4 and TRBJ2-1; D unresolved. The CDR3 runs 13 residues. The ends were cut back, 3 bases at V and 6 bases at J, with 9 bases in the middle. Here the CDR3 reads CASSLGLPNEQFF. Written as DNA, the CDR3 is TGTGCCAGCAGTTTGGGCCTACCCAATGAGCAGTTCTTC.

The chain carries TRBV4-1 and TRBJ2-2, with D perhaps matching TRBD1 (6 bases). The V end was cut by 4 bases, the J end by 4 bases, with 19 bases between. Germline lookup yields CDR1 MGHRA and CDR2 YSYEKL. The CDR3 length is 17 residues. The CDR3 protein is CASSPTGRVSSTGELFF. CDR3 nucleotide sequence: TGCGCCAGCAGCCCGACAGGTAGAGTCTCTAGCACCGGGGAGCTGTTTTTT.

The V call is TRBV5-6, the J call TRBJ1-1; TRBD1 might be the D (5 bases). The CDR3 loop spans 16 amino acids. CDR1 and CDR2 (germline): SGHDT, YYEEEE. V lost 0 bases to trimming and J lost 2 bases, with 14 bases between them. CDR3 coding DNA: TGTGCCAGCAGCTTGGTAGGGGCACCTCATAACACTGAAGCTTTCTTT. Protein product: CASSLVGAPHNTEAFF.

This rearrangement joins TRBV18 to TRBJ2-7; tentative D call: TRBD1 (5 bases). The CDR3 is 14 amino acids. Deletions cut 2 bases from V and 4 bases from J, with 12 bases between. CDR1 and CDR2 (germline): KGHSH, LQKENI. The CDR3 nucleotides read TGTGCCAGCTCACCAACTCGCAGGGTTTACGAGCAGTACTTC. Residues: CASSPTRRVYEQYF. Complete variable domain (other parts from reference TRBV18 and TRBJ2-7): NAGVMQNPRHLVRRRGQEARLRCSPMKGHSHVYWYRQLPEEGLKFMVYLQKENIIDESGMPKERFSAEFPKEGPSILRIQQVVRGDSAAYFCASSPTRRVYEQYFGPGTRLTVT.

The CDR3 loop reads CASSSNGQGDFYGYTF. As DNA, the CDR3 is TGTGCCAGCAGTTCGAACGGACAGGGGGACTTCTATGGCTACACCTTC. This sequence joins TRBV6-5 and TRBJ1-2, with 10 bases fitting TRBD1. Trimming at V came to 4 bases and at J to 4 bases, leaving 9 bases not matched to a gene. Germline V gene sequence: CDR1 MNHEY, CDR2 SVGAGI. CDR3 length: 16 amino acids.

This clone was seen a handful of times. The chain joins TRBV30 to TRBJ1-6; unclear D gene. This CDR3 is 13 amino acids long. V was shortened by 3 bases and J by 2 bases, with 5 bases between the two germline ends. The V gene's germline CDR1 is GTSNPN and CDR2 SVGIG (reference sequence). CDR3 coding DNA: TGTGCCTGGAGCCAGACCTATAATTCACCCCTCCACTTT. This codes for CAWSQTYNSPLHF.

This clone came up a few times. This sequence joins TRBV5-6 and TRBJ1-1; D remains unclear. The germline gives CDR1 SGHDT, CDR2 YYEEEE. Between the trimmed V and J ends, which lost 2 bases and 0 bases, there was a span of 5 bases. The CDR3 sequence is 13 residues long. CDR3: CASSFFMNTEAFF. Written as DNA, the CDR3 is TGTGCCAGCAGCTTTTTTATGAACACTGAAGCTTTCTTT.

Here the CDR3 reads CASSVIRGDQPQHF. In nucleotides, the CDR3 is TGTGCCAGTAGTGTAATCAGGGGGGACCAGCCCCAGCATTTT. This chain joins TRBV19 and TRBJ1-5; 7 positions match TRBD1. With V trimmed by 5 bases and J by 7 bases, 8 bases remained unmatched. In germline, CDR1 is LNHDA, CDR2 SQIVND (reference sequence). CDR3 length equals 14 residues.

V is TRBV5-5 and J is TRBJ1-1; 7 nucleotides align to TRBD1. Trimming took 1 base from V and 5 from J; bases not matched to a gene: 8. The length of the CDR3 is 15 residues. Germline V lookup: CDR1 SGHKS, CDR2 YYEKEE (reference sequence). This CDR3 reads CASSLNRGSGTEAFF. Written as DNA, the CDR3 is TGTGCCAGCAGCTTGAACAGGGGATCGGGGACTGAAGCTTTCTTT.